This TCR beta chain was identified during a study of blood T cell repertoires in COVID-19. For the study at large: Sites across the United States, Italy and Spain contributed samples from acute and convalescent COVID-19. PBMCs, B-cell-depleted T cells, or T cells were the source of the cDNA or gDNA that made up the material.

Under the authors' procedure: Cell counts per sample came from amplifying reference gene primers. Assay used: immunoSEQ multiplex PCR; TCRdb lists only in-frame clones, some missing. That table is the source of V, J and clone size, and D and trimming were worked out from the DNA. This table has around 100,000 clones, about nine tenths appearing once. Germline-derived CDR1 and CDR2 are SNHLY and FYNNEI. V was clipped by 4 bases and J by 8 bases, with 18 bases between them. This CDR3 is built from 15 residues. Sequenced sample: peripheral blood. This TCR was recovered from a man between 45 and 60 years old with acute or convalescent COVID-19. V and J are TRBV2 and TRBJ2-1, with a possible D match to TRBD2 (5 bases). The CDR3 sequence is CASSGGAVRRYEQFF. DNA for the CDR3: TGTGCCAGCAGTGGAGGAGCGGTCAGGCGGTATGAGCAGTTCTTC.